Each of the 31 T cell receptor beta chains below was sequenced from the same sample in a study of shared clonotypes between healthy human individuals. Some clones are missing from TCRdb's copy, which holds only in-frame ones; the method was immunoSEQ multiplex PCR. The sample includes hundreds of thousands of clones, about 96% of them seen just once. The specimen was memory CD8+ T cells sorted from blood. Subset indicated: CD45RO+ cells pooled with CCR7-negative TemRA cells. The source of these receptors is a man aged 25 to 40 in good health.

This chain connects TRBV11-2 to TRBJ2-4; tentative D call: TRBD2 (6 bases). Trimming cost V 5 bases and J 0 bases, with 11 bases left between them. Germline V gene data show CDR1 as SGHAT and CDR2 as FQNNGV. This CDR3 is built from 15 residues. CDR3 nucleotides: TGTGCCAGCAGCCAGGCGGGGTTAGCCAAAAACATTCAGTACTTC. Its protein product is CASSQAGLAKNIQYF.

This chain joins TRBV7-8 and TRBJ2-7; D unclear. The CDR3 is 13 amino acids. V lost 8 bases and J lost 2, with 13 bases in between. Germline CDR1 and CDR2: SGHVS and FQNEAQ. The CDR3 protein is CASAIGGAYEQYF. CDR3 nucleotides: TGTGCCAGCGCGATTGGTGGGGCCTACGAGCAGTACTTC.

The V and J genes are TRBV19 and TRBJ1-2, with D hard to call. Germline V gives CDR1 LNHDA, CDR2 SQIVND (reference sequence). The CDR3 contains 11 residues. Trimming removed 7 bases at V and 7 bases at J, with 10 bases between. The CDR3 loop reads CASTHRGGYTF. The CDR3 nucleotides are TGTGCCAGTACTCACAGAGGTGGCTACACCTTC.

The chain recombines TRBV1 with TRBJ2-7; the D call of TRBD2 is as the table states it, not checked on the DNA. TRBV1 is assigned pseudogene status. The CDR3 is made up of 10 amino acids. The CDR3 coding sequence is TGCACCAGCAGATACTACGAGCAGTACTTC. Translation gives CTSRYYEQYF.

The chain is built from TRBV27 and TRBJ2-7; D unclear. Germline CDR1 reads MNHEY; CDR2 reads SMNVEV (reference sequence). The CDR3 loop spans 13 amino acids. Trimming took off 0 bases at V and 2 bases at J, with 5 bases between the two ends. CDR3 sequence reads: CASSLSIAYEQYF. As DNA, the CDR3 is TGTGCCAGCAGTTTATCGATTGCCTACGAGCAGTACTTC.

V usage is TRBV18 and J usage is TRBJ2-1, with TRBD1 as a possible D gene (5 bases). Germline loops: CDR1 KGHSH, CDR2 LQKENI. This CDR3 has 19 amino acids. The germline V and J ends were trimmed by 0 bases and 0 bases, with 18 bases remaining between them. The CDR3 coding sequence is TGTGCCAGCTCACCACCCGGAACAGGTCTCCTTAGCTCCTACAATGAGCAGTTCTTC. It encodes CASSPPGTGLLSSYNEQFF. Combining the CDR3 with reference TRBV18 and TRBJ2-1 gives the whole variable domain NAGVMQNPRHLVRRRGQEARLRCSPMKGHSHVYWYRQLPEEGLKFMVYLQKENIIDESGMPKERFSAEFPKEGPSILRIQQVVRGDSAAYFCASSPPGTGLLSSYNEQFFGPGTRLTVL.

The CDR3 here is CAWTPGQNSPLHF. In DNA, the CDR3 is TGTGCCTGGACACCGGGACAGAATTCACCCCTCCACTTT. The gene calls are TRBV30 and TRBJ1-6; 7 bases are shared with TRBD1. V lost 4 bases and J lost 7; bases outside the gene matches: 4. CDR1 and CDR2 from the germline V gene are GTSNPN and SVGIG (reference sequence). The CDR3 contains 13 residues.

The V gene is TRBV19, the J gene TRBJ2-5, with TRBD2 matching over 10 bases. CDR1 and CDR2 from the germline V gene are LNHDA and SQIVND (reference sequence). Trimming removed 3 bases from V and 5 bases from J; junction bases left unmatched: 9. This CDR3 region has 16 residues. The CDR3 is CASSIRAGGVGETQYF. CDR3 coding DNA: TGTGCCAGTAGTATCCGAGCGGGAGGGGTCGGGGAGACCCAGTACTTC.

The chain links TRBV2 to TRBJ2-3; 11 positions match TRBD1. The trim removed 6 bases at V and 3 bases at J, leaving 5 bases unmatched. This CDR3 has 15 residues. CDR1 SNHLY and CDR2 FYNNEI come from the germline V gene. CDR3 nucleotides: TGTGCCAGCAGACCGGACAGGGGGCGAACAGATACGCAGTATTTT. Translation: CASRPDRGRTDTQYF.

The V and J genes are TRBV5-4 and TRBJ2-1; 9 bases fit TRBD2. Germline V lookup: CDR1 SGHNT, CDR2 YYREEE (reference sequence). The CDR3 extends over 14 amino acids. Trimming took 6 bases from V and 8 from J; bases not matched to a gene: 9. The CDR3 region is CASKNLAGSDEQFF. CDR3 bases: TGTGCCAGCAAGAATCTAGCGGGAAGCGATGAGCAGTTCTTC.

CDR3 protein: CASGPKGQGRYEQYF. The CDR3 DNA sequence: TGTGCTAGTGGTCCCAAAGGACAGGGACGCTACGAGCAGTACTTC. The chain combines TRBV12-5 with TRBJ2-7, with TRBD1 identical over 8 bases. The CDR3 extends over 15 amino acids. Unmatched junction bases numbered 9, after V lost 5 bases and J lost 3 bases. The germline CDR1 and CDR2 sequences are LGHNT and FRNRAP.

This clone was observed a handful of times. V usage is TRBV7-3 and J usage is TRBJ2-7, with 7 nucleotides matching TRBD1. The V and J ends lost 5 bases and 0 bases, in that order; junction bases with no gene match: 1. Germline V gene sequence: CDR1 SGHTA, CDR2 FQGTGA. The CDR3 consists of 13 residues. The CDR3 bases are TGTGCCAGCAGCCGACAGGGCTCCTACGAGCAGTACTTC. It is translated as CASSRQGSYEQYF.

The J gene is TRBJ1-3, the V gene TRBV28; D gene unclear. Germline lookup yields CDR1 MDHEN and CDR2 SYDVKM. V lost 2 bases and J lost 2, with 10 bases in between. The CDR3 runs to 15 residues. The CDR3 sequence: CASSLGRRTGNTIYF. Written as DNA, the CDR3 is TGTGCCAGCAGTTTAGGCAGGAGAACTGGAAACACCATATATTTT.

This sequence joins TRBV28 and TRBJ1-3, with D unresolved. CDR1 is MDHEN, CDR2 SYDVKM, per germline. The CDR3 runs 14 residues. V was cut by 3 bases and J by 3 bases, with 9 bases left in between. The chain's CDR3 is CASSFGQSGNTIYF. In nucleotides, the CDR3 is TGTGCCAGCAGTTTCGGGCAGAGTGGAAACACCATATATTTT.

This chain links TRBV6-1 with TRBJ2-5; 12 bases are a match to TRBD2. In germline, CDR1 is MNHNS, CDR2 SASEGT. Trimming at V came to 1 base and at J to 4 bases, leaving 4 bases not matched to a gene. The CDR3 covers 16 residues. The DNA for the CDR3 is TGTGCCAGCAGTGAAGGACTAGCGGGAGTTGGAGAGACCCAGTACTTC. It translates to CASSEGLAGVGETQYF.

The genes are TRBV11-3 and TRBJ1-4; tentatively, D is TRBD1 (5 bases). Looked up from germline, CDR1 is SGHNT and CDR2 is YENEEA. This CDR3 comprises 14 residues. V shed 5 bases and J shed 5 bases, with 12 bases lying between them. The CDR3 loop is CASSPPGRNEKLFF. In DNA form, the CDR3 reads TGTGCCAGCAGCCCCCCGGGACGGAATGAAAAACTGTTTTTT.

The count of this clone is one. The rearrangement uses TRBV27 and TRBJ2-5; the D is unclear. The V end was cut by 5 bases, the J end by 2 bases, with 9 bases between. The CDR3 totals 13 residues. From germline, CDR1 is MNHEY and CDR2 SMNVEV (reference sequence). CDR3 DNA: TGTGCCAGCAGTCCACTGAAGCAAGAGACCCAGTACTTC. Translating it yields CASSPLKQETQYF.

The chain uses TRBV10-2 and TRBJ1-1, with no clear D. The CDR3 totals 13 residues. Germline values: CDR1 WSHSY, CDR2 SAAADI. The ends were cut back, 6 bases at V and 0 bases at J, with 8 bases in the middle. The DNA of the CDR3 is TGCGCCAGCAGCGGATGGGTGAACACTGAAGCTTTCTTT. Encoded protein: CASSGWVNTEAFF.

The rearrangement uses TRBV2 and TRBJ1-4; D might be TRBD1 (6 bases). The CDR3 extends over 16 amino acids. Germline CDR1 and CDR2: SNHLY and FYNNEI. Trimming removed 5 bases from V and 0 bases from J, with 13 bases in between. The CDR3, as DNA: TGTGCCAGCAGTCCTCCCTGGACAGCAACTAATGAAAAACTGTTTTTT. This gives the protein CASSPPWTATNEKLFF.

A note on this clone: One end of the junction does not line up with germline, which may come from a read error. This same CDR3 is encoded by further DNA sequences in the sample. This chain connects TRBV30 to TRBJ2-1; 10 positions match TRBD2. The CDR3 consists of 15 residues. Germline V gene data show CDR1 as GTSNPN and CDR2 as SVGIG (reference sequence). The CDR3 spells CAWDSSGSSYNEQFF. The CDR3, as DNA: TGTGCCTGGGACTCTAGCGGGAGCTCCTACAACGAGCAGTTCTTC.

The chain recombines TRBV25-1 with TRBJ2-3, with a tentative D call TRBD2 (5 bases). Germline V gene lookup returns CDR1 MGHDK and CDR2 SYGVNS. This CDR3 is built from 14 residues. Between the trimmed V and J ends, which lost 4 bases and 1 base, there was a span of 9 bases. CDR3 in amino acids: CASSVPGGTDTQYF. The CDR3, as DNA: TGTGCCAGCAGTGTGCCCGGGGGCACAGATACGCAGTATTTT.

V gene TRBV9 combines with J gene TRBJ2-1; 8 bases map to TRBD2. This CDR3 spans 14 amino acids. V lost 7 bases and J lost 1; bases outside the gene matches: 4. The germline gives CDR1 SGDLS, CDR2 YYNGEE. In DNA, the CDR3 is TGTGCCAGCTCTAAGCGGGAGTCCTACAATGAGCAGTTCTTC. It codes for CASSKRESYNEQFF.

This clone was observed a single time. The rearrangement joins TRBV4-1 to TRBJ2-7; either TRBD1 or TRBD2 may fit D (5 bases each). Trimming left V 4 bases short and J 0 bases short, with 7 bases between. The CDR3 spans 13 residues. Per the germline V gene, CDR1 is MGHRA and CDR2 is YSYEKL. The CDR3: CASSRGASYEQYF. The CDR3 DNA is TGCGCCAGCAGCCGAGGGGCCTCCTACGAGCAGTACTTC.

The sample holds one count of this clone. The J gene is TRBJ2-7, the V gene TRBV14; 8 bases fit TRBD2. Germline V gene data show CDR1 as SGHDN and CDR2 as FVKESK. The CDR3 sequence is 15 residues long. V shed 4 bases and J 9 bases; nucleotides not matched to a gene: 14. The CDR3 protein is CASSRLGTRLQVQYF. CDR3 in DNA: TGTGCCAGCAGCCGATTGGGGACTAGACTCCAGGTGCAGTACTTC.

The CDR3 DNA is TGCGCCAGCAGCTTGACGGATTATGGCTACACCTTC. It is translated as CASSLTDYGYTF. The V call is TRBV5-1, the J call TRBJ1-2; D call uncertain. Germline loops: CDR1 SGHRS, CDR2 YFSETQ. Trimming removed 1 base from V and 5 bases from J, with 6 bases in between. The CDR3 runs to 12 residues.

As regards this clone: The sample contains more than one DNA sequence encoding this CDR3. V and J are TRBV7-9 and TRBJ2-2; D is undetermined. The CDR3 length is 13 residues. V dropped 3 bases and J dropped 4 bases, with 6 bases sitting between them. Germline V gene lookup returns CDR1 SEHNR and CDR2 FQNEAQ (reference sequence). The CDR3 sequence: CASSLRSTGELFF. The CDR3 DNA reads TGTGCCAGCAGCTTGCGGAGCACCGGGGAGCTGTTTTTT.

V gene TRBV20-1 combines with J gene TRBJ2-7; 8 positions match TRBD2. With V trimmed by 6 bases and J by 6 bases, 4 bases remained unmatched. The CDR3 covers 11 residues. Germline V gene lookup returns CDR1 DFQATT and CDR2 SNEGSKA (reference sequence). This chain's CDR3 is CSAPGLGEQYF. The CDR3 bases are TGCAGTGCCCCGGGACTAGGCGAGCAGTACTTC.

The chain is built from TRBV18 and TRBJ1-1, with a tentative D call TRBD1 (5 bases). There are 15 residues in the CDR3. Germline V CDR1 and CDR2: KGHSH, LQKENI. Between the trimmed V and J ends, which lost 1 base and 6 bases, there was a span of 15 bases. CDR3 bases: TGTGCCAGCTCACCACTTCCAACAGGAGGGTCTGAAGCTTTCTTT. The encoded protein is CASSPLPTGGSEAFF.

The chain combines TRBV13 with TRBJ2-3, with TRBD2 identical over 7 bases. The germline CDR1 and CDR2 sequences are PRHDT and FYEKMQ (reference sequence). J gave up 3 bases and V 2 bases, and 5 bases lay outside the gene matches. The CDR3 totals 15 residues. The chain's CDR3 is CASSLKRGVTDTQYF. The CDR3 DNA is TGTGCCAGCAGCTTAAAACGGGGGGTTACAGATACGCAGTATTTT.

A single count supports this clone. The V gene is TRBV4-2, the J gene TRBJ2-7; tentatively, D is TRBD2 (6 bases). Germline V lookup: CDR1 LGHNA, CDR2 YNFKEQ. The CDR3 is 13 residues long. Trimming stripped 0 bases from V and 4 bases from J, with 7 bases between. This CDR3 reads CASSQEREYEQYF. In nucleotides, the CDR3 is TGTGCCAGCAGCCAAGAACGGGAGTACGAGCAGTACTTC.

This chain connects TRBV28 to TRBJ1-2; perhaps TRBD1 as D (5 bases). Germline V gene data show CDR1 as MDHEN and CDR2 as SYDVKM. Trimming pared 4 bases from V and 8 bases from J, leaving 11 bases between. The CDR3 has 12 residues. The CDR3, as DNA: TGTGCCAGCAGTTATGACAGTAGAGGCTACACCTTC. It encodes CASSYDSRGYTF.